This TCR beta chain emerged from a study of beta chain features in type 1 diabetes. Study as a whole: The patient and healthy donor groups were comparable for age, gender and cell yields. Study-wide results and limits: People with Type 1 diabetes carried modestly yet significantly shorter TCRB CDR3s in all four CD4+ subsets. The cDNA sequencing approach could over-represent high-TCR-expressing cells.

This CDR3 comprises 14 residues. Per germline, CDR1 SGDLS and CDR2 YYNGEE. The V gene lost 0 bases and the J gene lost 7 bases, with 11 bases spanning the gap. This clone was seen more than once but under ten times. Antigen specificity is unknown. Sequenced material consisted of expressed TCRB transcripts (all of the isolated RNA was reverse transcribed). Approximately 3.5 million reads per sample on average were obtained from naive, central memory and regulatory T cell samples. Sequencing was performed with immunoSEQ multiplex PCR; in TCRdb, only in-frame clones are kept and a portion is missing. Of more than 550,000 clones in the sample, roughly an eighth were seen once.

The receptor was isolated from a man aged 18-30 years with type 1 diabetes. Sequences were obtained from naive CD4+ T cells from blood. The chain employs TRBV9 and TRBJ1-5; D gene ambiguous. CDR3 sequence (DNA): TGTGCCAGCAGCGTAGATGACCGGAAGCAGCCCCAGCATTTT. Protein: CASSVDDRKQPQHF.